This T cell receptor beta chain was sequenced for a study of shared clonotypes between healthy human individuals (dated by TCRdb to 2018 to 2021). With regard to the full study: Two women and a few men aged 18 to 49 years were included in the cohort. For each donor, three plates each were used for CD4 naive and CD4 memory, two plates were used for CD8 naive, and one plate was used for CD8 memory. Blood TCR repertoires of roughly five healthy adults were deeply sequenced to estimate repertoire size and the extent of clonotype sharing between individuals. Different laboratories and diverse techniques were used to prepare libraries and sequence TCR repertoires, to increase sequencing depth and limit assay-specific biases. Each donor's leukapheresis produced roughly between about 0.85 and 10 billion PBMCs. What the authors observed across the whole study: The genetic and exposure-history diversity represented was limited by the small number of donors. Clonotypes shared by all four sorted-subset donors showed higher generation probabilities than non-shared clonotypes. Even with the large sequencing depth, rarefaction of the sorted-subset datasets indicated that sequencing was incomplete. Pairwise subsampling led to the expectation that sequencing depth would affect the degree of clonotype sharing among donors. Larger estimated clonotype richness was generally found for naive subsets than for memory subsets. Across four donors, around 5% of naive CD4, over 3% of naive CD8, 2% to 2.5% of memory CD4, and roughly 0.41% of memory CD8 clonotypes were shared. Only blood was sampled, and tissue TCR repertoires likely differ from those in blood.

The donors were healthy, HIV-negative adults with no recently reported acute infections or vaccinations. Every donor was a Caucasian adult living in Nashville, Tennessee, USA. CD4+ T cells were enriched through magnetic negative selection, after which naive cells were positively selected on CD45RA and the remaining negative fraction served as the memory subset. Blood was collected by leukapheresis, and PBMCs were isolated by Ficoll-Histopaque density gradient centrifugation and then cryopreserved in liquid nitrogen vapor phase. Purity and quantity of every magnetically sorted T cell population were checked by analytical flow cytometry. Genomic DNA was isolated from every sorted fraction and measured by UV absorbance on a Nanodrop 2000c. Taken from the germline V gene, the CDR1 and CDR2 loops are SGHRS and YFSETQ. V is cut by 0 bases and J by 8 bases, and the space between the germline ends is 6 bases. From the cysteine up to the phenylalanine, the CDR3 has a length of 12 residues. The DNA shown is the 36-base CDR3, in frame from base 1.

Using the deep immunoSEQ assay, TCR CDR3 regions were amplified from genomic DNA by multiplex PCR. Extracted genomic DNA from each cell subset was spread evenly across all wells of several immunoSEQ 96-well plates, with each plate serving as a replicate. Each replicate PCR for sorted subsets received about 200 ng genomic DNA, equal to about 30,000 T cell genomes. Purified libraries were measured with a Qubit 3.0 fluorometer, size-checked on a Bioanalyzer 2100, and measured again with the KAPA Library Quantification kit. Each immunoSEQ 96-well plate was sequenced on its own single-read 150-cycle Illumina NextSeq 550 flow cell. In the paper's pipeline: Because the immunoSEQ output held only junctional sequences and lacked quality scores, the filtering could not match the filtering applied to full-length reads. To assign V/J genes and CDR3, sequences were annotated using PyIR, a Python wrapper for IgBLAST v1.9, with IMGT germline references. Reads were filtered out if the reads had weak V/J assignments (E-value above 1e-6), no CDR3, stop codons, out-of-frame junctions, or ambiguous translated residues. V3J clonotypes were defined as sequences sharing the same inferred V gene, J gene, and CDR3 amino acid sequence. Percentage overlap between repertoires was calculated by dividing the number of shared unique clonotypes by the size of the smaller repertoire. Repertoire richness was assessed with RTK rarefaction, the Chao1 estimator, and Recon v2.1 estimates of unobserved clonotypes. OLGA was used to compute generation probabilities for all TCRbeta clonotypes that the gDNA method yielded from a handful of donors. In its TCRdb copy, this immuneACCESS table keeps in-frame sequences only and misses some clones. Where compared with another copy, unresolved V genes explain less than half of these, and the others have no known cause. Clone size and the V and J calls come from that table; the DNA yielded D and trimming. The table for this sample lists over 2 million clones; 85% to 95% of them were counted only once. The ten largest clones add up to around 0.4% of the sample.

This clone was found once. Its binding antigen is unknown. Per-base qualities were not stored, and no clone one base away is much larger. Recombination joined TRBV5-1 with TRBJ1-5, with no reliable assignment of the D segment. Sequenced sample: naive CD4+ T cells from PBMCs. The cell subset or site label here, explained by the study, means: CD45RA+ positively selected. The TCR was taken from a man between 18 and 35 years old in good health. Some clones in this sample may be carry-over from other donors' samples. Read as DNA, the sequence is TGCGCCAGCAGCTTGGGGTTTGAGCCCCAGCATTTT. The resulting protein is CASSLGFEPQHF.